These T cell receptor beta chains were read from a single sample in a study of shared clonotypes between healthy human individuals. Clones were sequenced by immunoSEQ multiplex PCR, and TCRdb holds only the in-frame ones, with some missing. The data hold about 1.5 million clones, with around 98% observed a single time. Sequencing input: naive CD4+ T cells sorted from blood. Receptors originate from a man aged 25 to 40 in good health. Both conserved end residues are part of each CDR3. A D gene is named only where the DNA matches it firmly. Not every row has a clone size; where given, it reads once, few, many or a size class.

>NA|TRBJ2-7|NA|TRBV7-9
CASRLAGTSYEQYF
TGTGCCAGCAGGTTGGCAGGAACCTCCTACGAGCAGTACTTC
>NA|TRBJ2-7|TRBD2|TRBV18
CASSPLSGSSYEQYF
TGTGCCAGCTCACCCCTCAGCGGGAGCTCCTACGAGCAGTACTTC
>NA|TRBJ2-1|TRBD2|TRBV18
CASSLFSGSGSDEQFF
TGTGCCAGCTCCCTGTTTAGCGGGAGCGGTTCAGATGAGCAGTTCTTC
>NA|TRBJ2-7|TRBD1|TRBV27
CASSSQGLYEQYF
TGTGCCAGCAGTTCACAGGGGCTTTACGAGCAGTACTTC
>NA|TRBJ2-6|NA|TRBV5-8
CASSFQPGANVLTF
TGTGCCAGCAGCTTCCAGCCTGGGGCCAACGTCCTGACTTTC
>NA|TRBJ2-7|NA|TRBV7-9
CASSLGLSYEQYF
TGTGCCAGCAGCTTGGGGCTCTCCTACGAGCAGTACTTC
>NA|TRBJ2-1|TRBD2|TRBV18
CASSFGLAGVNEQFF
TGTGCCAGCTCATTCGGACTAGCGGGAGTCAATGAGCAGTTCTTC
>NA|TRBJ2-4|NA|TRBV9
CASSVDGGKNIQYF
TGTGCCAGCAGCGTAGACGGAGGCAAAAACATTCAGTACTTC
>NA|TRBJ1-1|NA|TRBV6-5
CASSYHSGGQYTEAFF
TGTGCCAGCAGTTACCATTCGGGGGGGCAATACACTGAAGCTTTCTTT
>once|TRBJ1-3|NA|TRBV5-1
CASTSGGSGNTIYF
TGCGCCAGCACGTCCGGGGGTTCTGGAAACACCATATATTTT
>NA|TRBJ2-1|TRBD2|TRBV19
CASNHMGLAGEVEQFF
TGTGCCAGTAACCACATGGGACTAGCGGGAGAAGTTGAGCAGTTCTTC
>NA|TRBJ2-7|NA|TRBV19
CASSTGQTLSYEQYF
TGTGCCAGTAGCACGGGGCAGACCTTATCCTACGAGCAGTACTTC
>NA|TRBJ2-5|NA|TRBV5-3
CARSLALQGSRETQYF
TGTGCCAGAAGCTTGGCCTTGCAGGGGTCGAGAGAGACCCAGTACTTC
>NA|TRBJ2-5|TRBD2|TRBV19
CASSDFSGRAGETQYF
TGTGCCAGTAGTGACTTTAGCGGGAGGGCCGGAGAGACCCAGTACTTC